This T cell receptor (beta chain) was identified during a study of OX40 agonist ivuxolimab in advanced cancers. Overall study context: Patients treated during dose escalation were battling hepatocellular carcinoma, melanoma, renal cell or head and neck cancer.

Repertoires were generated with immunoSEQ multiplex PCR, while TCRdb's copy carries only in-frame clones and drops some. This table holds roughly 87,000 clones, approximately 91% found once. Regarding the study as a whole: On average, CD8+ T cells had more expanded clones than CD4+. Near-lowest levels of clonal expansion characterized partial responders at 0.1-3.0 mg/kg.

Turning to this clone: What it recognizes is unknown.

Germline V gene sequence: CDR1 SGHDT, CDR2 YYEEEE. The CDR3 consists of 16 residues. The V and J ends lost 4 bases and 7 bases respectively, with 20 bases between them. This chain connects TRBV5-6 to TRBJ1-4; D is possibly TRBD1 (5 bases). The sample here was CD4+ or CD8+ T cells sorted from blood, taken in a trial of the OX40 agonist ivuxolimab. The clonotype originates from an adult with an advanced solid tumor such as melanoma, head and neck, liver or kidney cancer. The CDR3: CASSKKTGSLGEKLFF. DNA for the CDR3: TGTGCCAGCAGCAAAAAAACAGGTTCGCTTGGTGAAAAACTGTTTTTT.